The 25 T cell receptor beta chains presented below share a single source sample, sequenced in a study of blood T cell repertoires in COVID-19. Measured with immunoSEQ multiplex PCR; TCRdb has only the in-frame clones, and not every one. There are a few hundred thousand clones in the sample; 70% to 90% occur only once, and 1% to 1.5% lies in the top ten. Input material: PBMCs or T cells enriched from blood (not recorded which). All receptors derive from a man between 25 and 39 years old who had recovered from COVID-19.

The rearrangement links TRBV7-2 to TRBJ1-1, with no clear D. V shed 3 bases and J shed 1 base, with 12 bases lying between them. CDR1 and CDR2 from the germline V gene are SGHTA and FQGNSA. The CDR3 has 15 amino acids. CDR3 in amino acids: CASSFGLEGNTEAFF. The CDR3 coding sequence is TGTGCCAGCAGCTTTGGTCTAGAAGGGAACACTGAAGCTTTCTTT.

The table lists this clone with a count of one. The rearrangement links TRBV10-2 to TRBJ2-7; D gene ambiguous. V lost 5 bases, J lost 0 bases, and 8 bases lay in between. Germline CDR1 reads WSHSY; CDR2 reads SAAADI. This CDR3 is 13 amino acids long. The CDR3 DNA reads TGCGCCAGCAGTCGCCCGGGCTCCTACGAGCAGTACTTC. This sequence encodes CASSRPGSYEQYF.

CDR3 loop: CASSYAGRGYEQFF. The CDR3 DNA sequence: TGTGCCAGCAGTTACGCTGGACGGGGATATGAGCAGTTCTTC. The chain joins TRBV6-5 to TRBJ2-1; perhaps TRBD2 as D (5 bases). CDR3 length: 14 amino acids. The ends were cut back, 2 bases at V and 8 bases at J, with 13 bases in the middle. The germline V gene encodes CDR1 MNHEY and CDR2 SVGAGI.

V and J are TRBV5-5 and TRBJ1-2; D not certain. CDR3 size: 14 residues. CDR1 SGHKS and CDR2 YYEKEE come from the germline V gene (reference sequence). Trimming stripped 3 bases from V and 7 bases from J, with 16 bases between. CDR3 nucleotide sequence: TGTGCCAGCAGCTCAGAGGTAGGCATCCGTGGCTACACCTTC. It encodes CASSSEVGIRGYTF.

V gene TRBV9 combines with J gene TRBJ2-5; 12 bases align to TRBD2. Trimming at V came to 4 bases and at J to 2 bases, leaving 9 bases not matched to a gene. Germline lookup yields CDR1 SGDLS and CDR2 YYNGEE. This CDR3 has 17 residues. The CDR3 protein is CASSSRNTSGGQETQYF. As DNA, the CDR3 is TGTGCCAGCAGCTCAAGGAACACTAGCGGGGGGCAAGAGACCCAGTACTTC.

The chain carries TRBV19 and TRBJ1-3, with a weak D call TRBD1 (6 bases). CDR3 length equals 13 residues. Germline V gene lookup returns CDR1 LNHDA and CDR2 SQIVND (reference sequence). The V and J ends lost 6 bases and 4 bases respectively, with 10 bases between them. CDR3 protein: CASRAQGGNTIYF. CDR3 DNA sequence: TGTGCCAGTAGGGCCCAGGGGGGAAACACCATATATTTT.

The chain's CDR3 is CASSVRLGEKDGYTF. The DNA for the CDR3 is TGTGCCAGTAGCGTCAGGCTTGGGGAGAAGGATGGCTACACCTTC. The V and J genes are TRBV19 and TRBJ1-2; D gene ambiguous. The V gene's germline CDR1 is LNHDA and CDR2 SQIVND (reference sequence). The CDR3 spans 15 residues. V shed 6 bases and J shed 6 bases, with 20 bases lying between them.

V usage is TRBV3-1 (or the pseudogene TRBV3-2) and J usage is TRBJ1-2; a possible D gene is TRBD1 (5 bases). CDR1 is LGHDT and CDR2 is YNNKEL in the germline V gene (reference sequence). V lost 0 bases and J 8 bases, leaving 13 bases between the germline ends. The length of the CDR3 is 14 residues. CDR3 residues: CASSQDGGVGGYTF. Written as DNA, the CDR3 is TGTGCCAGCAGCCAAGATGGGGGGGTAGGCGGCTACACCTTC.

The chain is built from TRBV4-1 and TRBJ2-7; 8 nucleotides align to TRBD2. The CDR3 is 15 residues long. CDR1 and CDR2 from the germline V gene are MGHRA and YSYEKL. V gave up 1 base and J gave up 4 bases; unmatched junction bases: 6. CDR3 nucleotides: TGCGCCAGCAGCCAAGTTCGAGGACTAGCTTACGAGCAGTACTTC. It encodes CASSQVRGLAYEQYF.

The chain joins TRBV19 to TRBJ1-5; TRBD1 aligns across 8 bases. The J segment lost 6 bases and the V segment lost 11 bases, leaving 6 bases of the junction unmatched. The CDR3 consists of 12 residues. Germline V gene data show CDR1 as LNHDA and CDR2 as SQIVND (reference sequence). CDR3 bases: TGTGCCTCCCAGGGGGCGGGTCAGCCCCAGCATTTT. Translated, it gives CASQGAGQPQHF.

The chain employs TRBV6-5 and TRBJ1-6; weak D call: TRBD1 (5 bases). With 1 base removed from V and 9 bases from J, the gap between germline ends came to 13 bases. The CDR3 spans 15 residues. CDR1 is MNHEY, CDR2 SVGAGI, per germline. CDR3 amino acids: CASSYYKDNGSPLHF. Here the CDR3 DNA reads TGTGCCAGCAGTTACTACAAGGACAATGGTTCACCCCTCCACTTT.

The chain is built from TRBV28 and TRBJ1-3, with D possibly TRBD1 on 6 matching bases. This CDR3 spans 12 amino acids. CDR1 is MDHEN and CDR2 is SYDVKM in the germline V gene. V was clipped by 4 bases and J by 8 bases, with 9 bases between them. The CDR3: CASSSGHDTIYF. The CDR3 DNA reads TGTGCCAGCAGTTCGGGACATGACACCATATATTTT.

This clone has more than one count but fewer than ten. The V and J genes are TRBV19 and TRBJ1-1; unclear D gene. Germline lookup yields CDR1 LNHDA and CDR2 SQIVND (reference sequence). CDR3 length: 14 residues. Between the trimmed V and J ends, which lost 2 bases and 4 bases, there was a span of 11 bases. The CDR3 region is CASSIPGVITEAFF. In DNA, the CDR3 is TGTGCCAGTAGTATACCCGGGGTGATCACTGAAGCTTTCTTT.

The chain links TRBV4-1 to TRBJ1-5; tentative D call: TRBD1 (5 bases). The V gene's germline CDR1 is MGHRA and CDR2 YSYEKL. Trimming left V 1 base short and J 11 bases short, with 12 bases between. This CDR3 comprises 13 residues. This CDR3 reads CASSQVGGGAQHF. The CDR3 region has the DNA TGCGCCAGCAGCCAAGTCGGCGGGGGGGCCCAGCATTTT.

The V gene is TRBV7-2, the J gene TRBJ1-2; no definite D call. The CDR3 totals 13 residues. Germline V gene lookup returns CDR1 SGHTA and CDR2 FQGNSA. V lost 3 bases to trimming and J lost 5 bases, with 10 bases between them. The CDR3: CASSFFFGYGYTF. The CDR3 nucleotides are TGTGCCAGCAGCTTTTTTTTCGGTTATGGCTACACCTTC.

The rearrangement links TRBV9 to TRBJ2-2; D gene unclear. V lost 4 bases, J lost 1 base, and 11 bases lay in between. Germline CDR1 is SGDLS and CDR2 is YYNGEE. The CDR3 runs 15 residues. CDR3 DNA sequence: TGTGCCAGCAGCCCCATTCCGAGGAACACCGGGGAGCTGTTTTTT. Translating gives CASSPIPRNTGELFF.

The chain joins TRBV20-1 to TRBJ2-7, with D possibly being TRBD1 (5 bases). The germline V gene encodes CDR1 DFQATT and CDR2 SNEGSKA (reference sequence). This CDR3 contains 11 residues. Trimming removed 0 bases from V and 10 bases from J, with 10 bases in between. Here the CDR3 reads CSARDGAVQYF. CDR3 nucleotides: TGCAGTGCTAGAGATGGGGCCGTTCAGTACTTC.

The J gene is TRBJ2-7, the V gene TRBV6-5; D is undetermined. Trimming took off 0 bases at V and 0 bases at J, with 9 bases between the two ends. Germline CDR1 and CDR2: MNHEY and SVGAGI. The CDR3 has 15 amino acids. CDR3 in DNA: TGTGCCAGCAGTTACTCGGTGGGCCACTCCTACGAGCAGTACTTC. Its protein is CASSYSVGHSYEQYF.

This clone has a single count. The V gene is TRBV7-8, the J gene TRBJ1-5; D ambiguous. The CDR3 has 13 amino acids. V lost 5 bases and J 4 bases, leaving 9 bases between the germline ends. CDR1 is SGHVS and CDR2 is FQNEAQ in the germline V gene. The DNA of the CDR3 is TGTGCCAGCAGCCCTTTTCAGAATCAGCCCCAGCATTTT. Its translation is CASSPFQNQPQHF.

In this sample, this clone turned up a few times. This rearrangement joins TRBV7-2 to TRBJ1-2, with 9 positions matching TRBD1. In germline, CDR1 is SGHTA, CDR2 FQGNSA. The trim removed 5 bases at V and 5 bases at J, leaving 3 bases unmatched. The CDR3 runs to 13 residues. CDR3 sequence (DNA): TGTGCCAGCAGCCAGGGACAGGGATATGGCTACACCTTC. Its translation: CASSQGQGYGYTF.

The V call is TRBV9, the J call TRBJ2-4; D is perhaps TRBD1 (5 bases). Trimming took 1 base from V and 7 from J, leaving 15 bases between them. Germline CDR1 is SGDLS and CDR2 is YYNGEE. The CDR3 has 15 amino acids. CDR3 sequence: CASSVKDFGANIQYF. CDR3 bases: TGTGCCAGCAGCGTAAAGGATTTTGGGGCCAACATTCAGTACTTC.

The chain employs TRBV4-3 and TRBJ1-3; maybe TRBD1 (5 bases). Germline CDR1 reads LGHNA; CDR2 reads YSLEER. This CDR3 contains 14 residues. Trimming took off 2 bases at V and 3 bases at J, with 8 bases between the two ends. The CDR3: CASSQQGGGNTIYF. The CDR3 nucleotides read TGCGCCAGCAGCCAACAGGGTGGTGGAAACACCATATATTTT.

This sequence joins TRBV30 and TRBJ1-4; no firm D call. The germline CDR1 and CDR2 sequences are GTSNPN and SVGIG (reference sequence). This CDR3 is 12 amino acids long. The ends were cut back, 2 bases at V and 14 bases at J, with 15 bases in the middle. CDR3: CAWSPGGRQLFF. The CDR3 DNA reads as TGTGCCTGGAGTCCGGGAGGGAGGCAGCTGTTTTTT.

The CDR3: CASSLGDRTYGYTF. In DNA, the CDR3 is TGTGCCAGCAGTTTGGGGGACAGGACCTATGGCTACACCTTC. The V call is TRBV6-5, the J call TRBJ1-2; TRBD1 matches 8 bases. This CDR3 region has 14 residues. Germline V lookup: CDR1 MNHEY, CDR2 SVGAGI. The ends lost 4 bases at V and 4 bases at J; junction bases unmatched: 5.

V gene TRBV30 combines with J gene TRBJ2-6, with D perhaps matching TRBD1 (6 bases). V was trimmed by 2 bases and J by 3 bases, leaving 23 bases between them. Germline V gives CDR1 GTSNPN, CDR2 SVGIG (reference sequence). The CDR3 contains 19 residues. CDR3 in DNA: TGTGCCTGGAGTTATGGACAGTCCTACCTCGGGGATGGGGCCAACGTCCTGACTTTC. It yields the protein CAWSYGQSYLGDGANVLTF.